The subject of this entry is one T cell receptor (beta chain). What it binds is not known. The timepoints at which blood was sampled were baseline, cycle 4 day 1, and cycle 7 day 1. Germline CDR1 DFQATT, CDR2 SNEGSKA (reference sequence). This CDR3 spans 11 amino acids. V dropped 3 bases and J dropped 11; count of bases not matched to a gene: 4. These data are taken from a study of OX40 agonist ivuxolimab in advanced cancers. About the research overall: Ivuxolimab, an antibody acting as an agonist of OX40 (CD134), was used to treat patients. Allowance was made for prior anti-PD-1, anti-PD-L1 or anti-CTLA-4 therapy, and about 37% had some. Study results and caveats: The study observed clonal expansion of CD4+ and CD8+ blood T cells by week 6 at 0.1 to 3.0 mg/kg.

Only in-frame clones appear in the TCRdb table, and some are missing; sequencing was by immunoSEQ multiplex PCR. The repertoire has roughly 97,000 clones, 86% of them found once; the top ten carry around 5.5%. The source is an adult with an advanced solid tumor such as melanoma, head and neck, liver or kidney cancer. Material: CD4+ or CD8+ T cells sorted from blood, obtained in a trial of the OX40 agonist ivuxolimab. The chain recombines TRBV20-1 with TRBJ1-1; 9 bases map to TRBD1. This chain's CDR3 is CSASRDREAFF. CDR3 nucleotides: TGCAGTGCTAGCCGGGACAGGGAGGCTTTCTTT.